The 26 T cell receptor beta chains in this list originate from one sample, sequenced in a study of shared clonotypes between healthy human individuals. TCRdb keeps only in-frame clones here, not all; method: immunoSEQ multiplex PCR. The sample contains roughly 1 million clones, 70% to 80% of which appear only once. Sequencing input: memory CD4+ T cells from PBMCs. Specified subset: CD45RA-negative fraction. These receptors were obtained from a man younger than 30 in good health. Some clones in this sample may be carry-over from other donors' samples.

CDR3 in amino acids: CASSLVDSSYEQYF. CDR3 DNA: TGTGCCAGCAGTTTGGTGGATAGCTCCTACGAGCAGTACTTC. V is TRBV27 and J is TRBJ2-7; D unclear. Trimming left V 3 bases short and J 0 bases short, with 9 bases between. Germline CDR1 and CDR2: MNHEY and SMNVEV (reference sequence). The CDR3 covers 14 residues.

This clone has a handful of counts. The gene calls are TRBV18 and TRBJ1-2; 9 bases map to TRBD1. V shed 2 bases, J shed 5 bases, and the junction held 12 bases outside the gene matches. The CDR3 is 17 residues long. The V gene's germline CDR1 is KGHSH and CDR2 LQKENI. DNA of the CDR3: TGTGCCAGCTCACCAAATTCGGGACAGGGAAATCTTTATGGCTACACCTTC. Its translation is CASSPNSGQGNLYGYTF.

This chain uses TRBV7-2 with TRBJ1-1; TRBD1 matches at 9 bases. V gave up 2 bases and J gave up 11 bases; unmatched junction bases: 6. Germline CDR1 SGHTA, CDR2 FQGNSA. The CDR3 covers 13 residues. CDR3 sequence reads: CASSLYGTGFAFF. CDR3 bases: TGTGCCAGCAGCTTATATGGGACAGGGTTTGCTTTCTTT.

CDR3: CASKTRTSGGNEQFF. As DNA, the CDR3 is TGTGCCAGCAAGACAAGGACTAGCGGTGGAAATGAGCAGTTCTTC. The rearrangement uses TRBV6-5 and TRBJ2-1; 10 nucleotides align to TRBD2. The CDR3 loop spans 15 amino acids. Germline loops: CDR1 MNHEY, CDR2 SVGAGI. V was pared by 7 bases and J by 7 bases, with 10 bases of the junction left unmatched.

Here the CDR3 DNA reads TGTGCCAGCAGCAACCCTGTCGGGACAGCAGACTATGGCTACACCTTC. Translating gives CASSNPVGTADYGYTF. V is TRBV4-2 and J is TRBJ1-2; TRBD1 agrees at 7 bases. The CDR3 runs to 16 residues. CDR1 and CDR2 (germline): LGHNA, YNFKEQ. After removal of 5 bases from V and 3 bases from J, the junction contained 12 bases not matched to a gene.

This clone was seen a few times. This chain joins TRBV28 and TRBJ2-7; perhaps TRBD2 as D (5 bases). V was trimmed by 3 bases and J by 2 bases, leaving 14 bases between them. The germline CDR1 and CDR2 sequences are MDHEN and SYDVKM. The CDR3 runs 15 residues. This CDR3 reads CASSFAGGGPYEQYF. The CDR3 nucleotides read TGTGCCAGCAGTTTCGCCGGAGGAGGTCCCTACGAGCAGTACTTC.

V is TRBV5-1 and J is TRBJ2-7; D gene uncertain. V lost 7 bases and J lost 2, with 16 bases in between. The germline gives CDR1 SGHRS, CDR2 YFSETQ. The CDR3 covers 14 residues. CDR3 loop: CASSPGPNTYEQYF. The DNA for the CDR3 is TGCGCCAGCTCCCCCGGGCCGAATACCTACGAGCAGTACTTC.

V usage is TRBV18 and J usage is TRBJ1-1; 9 bases are shared with TRBD1. V lost 4 bases to trimming and J lost 3 bases; unmatched junction nucleotides: 9. Germline values: CDR1 KGHSH, CDR2 LQKENI. The CDR3 has 16 amino acids. CDR3: CASSREQGAFDTEAFF. The CDR3 DNA follows: TGTGCCAGCTCACGTGAACAGGGGGCCTTTGACACTGAAGCTTTCTTT. Full variable domain (missing parts from reference TRBV18 and TRBJ1-1): NAGVMQNPRHLVRRRGQEARLRCSPMKGHSHVYWYRQLPEEGLKFMVYLQKENIIDESGMPKERFSAEFPKEGPSILRIQQVVRGDSAAYFCASSREQGAFDTEAFFGQGTRLTVV.

V gene TRBV28 combines with J gene TRBJ1-2; 10 bases align to TRBD1. The junction had 14 bases not matched to a gene; V was cut back by 5 bases and J by 8 bases. Germline V gene lookup returns CDR1 MDHEN and CDR2 SYDVKM. There are 16 residues in the CDR3. This chain's CDR3 is CASSPLGTGEGKGYTF. The CDR3 coding sequence is TGTGCCAGCAGTCCGTTAGGGACAGGGGAAGGAAAGGGCTACACCTTC.

The chain employs TRBV6-6 and TRBJ2-3; 7 bases match TRBD2. This CDR3 has 15 residues. V dropped 3 bases and J dropped 1; count of bases not matched to a gene: 4. Per germline, CDR1 MNHNY and CDR2 SVGAGI (reference sequence). The CDR3 reads CASSYWGGGTDTQYF. The CDR3 nucleotides read TGTGCCAGCAGTTATTGGGGGGGTGGCACAGATACGCAGTATTTT.

The chain uses TRBV11-2 and TRBJ2-1; 8 bases fit TRBD1. In germline, CDR1 is SGHAT, CDR2 FQNNGV. CDR3 length equals 16 residues. Trimming cost V 0 bases and J 3 bases; bases outside gene matches: 4. CDR3 coding DNA: TGTGCCAGCAGCTTAGACTCCGGGACAGGCTACAATGAGCAGTTCTTC. Its translation: CASSLDSGTGYNEQFF.

Comments on this clone: Other DNA sequences in the sample encode the same CDR3. J is TRBJ2-7 and V is TRBV9; 12 bases align to TRBD1. Per germline, CDR1 SGDLS and CDR2 YYNGEE. The J segment lost 4 bases and the V segment lost 2 bases, leaving 1 base of the junction unmatched. The CDR3 has 14 amino acids. The CDR3 nucleotides are TGTGCCAGCAGCGTGGGACAGGGGGCGTACGAGCAGTACTTC. Translation: CASSVGQGAYEQYF.

This clone has more than one count but fewer than ten. This rearrangement joins TRBV29-1 to TRBJ1-5, with D perhaps TRBD1 (5 bases). Trimming took off 7 bases at V and 3 bases at J, with 13 bases between the two ends. This CDR3 region has 13 residues. Germline V gene data show CDR1 as SQVTM and CDR2 as ANQGSEA. DNA of the CDR3: TGCAGCGCCTCCTGGGGACTCAATCAGCCCCAGCATTTT. Its protein is CSASWGLNQPQHF.

The genes are TRBV7-9 and TRBJ1-2; 8 nucleotides match TRBD1. After removal of 1 base from V and 0 bases from J, the junction contained 1 base not matched to a gene. CDR3 length: 15 amino acids. Germline loops: CDR1 SEHNR, CDR2 FQNEAQ (reference sequence). The CDR3 reads CASSLGRGPNYGYTF. CDR3 DNA sequence: TGTGCCAGCAGCTTAGGCAGGGGGCCTAACTATGGCTACACCTTC.

The chain links TRBV14 to TRBJ2-7; tentative D call: TRBD1 (6 bases). The V and J ends lost 2 bases and 4 bases respectively, with 15 bases between them. Germline CDR1 and CDR2: SGHDN and FVKESK. There are 15 residues in the CDR3. CDR3 sequence reads: CASSQNRVGIYEQYF. The CDR3 coding sequence is TGTGCCAGCAGCCAAAACAGGGTGGGGATTTACGAGCAGTACTTC.

V usage is TRBV7-7 and J usage is TRBJ1-5; D is undetermined. The germline V and J ends were trimmed by 5 bases and 4 bases, with 18 bases remaining between them. CDR1 and CDR2 (germline): SSHAT, FNYEAQ (reference sequence). The length of the CDR3 is 16 residues. CDR3 amino acids: CASSQIGRRGNQPQHF. CDR3 DNA sequence: TGTGCCAGCAGCCAAATCGGACGGAGAGGGAATCAGCCCCAGCATTTT.

The chain couples TRBV4-1 to TRBJ2-5; D assignment may be TRBD1 or TRBD2 (5 bases each). V gave up 4 bases and J gave up 2 bases, with 23 bases separating them. The length of the CDR3 is 18 residues. Germline V gene sequence: CDR1 MGHRA, CDR2 YSYEKL. CDR3 sequence reads: CASSLHETGTISQETQYF. CDR3 sequence (DNA): TGCGCCAGCAGCCTTCATGAGACCGGGACCATCTCTCAAGAGACCCAGTACTTC.

The rearrangement uses TRBV7-9 and TRBJ1-3; D gene unclear. V was pared by 8 bases and J by 0 bases, with 8 bases between. The germline gives CDR1 SEHNR, CDR2 FQNEAQ (reference sequence). This CDR3 is 13 amino acids long. The CDR3 nucleotides read TGTGCCAGCCAACCGTACTCTGGAAACACCATATATTTT. Its protein is CASQPYSGNTIYF.

The chain joins TRBV25-1 to TRBJ2-6, with D possibly TRBD1 on 5 matching bases. The CDR3 totals 15 residues. V was pared by 5 bases and J by 6 bases, with 14 bases between. Germline assignment: CDR1 MGHDK and CDR2 SYGVNS. CDR3 nucleotides: TGTGCCAGCAGTTCAAGGCAGGGTATGGCCAACGTCCTGACTTTC. Residues: CASSSRQGMANVLTF.

The J gene is TRBJ2-7, the V gene TRBV5-1; D might be TRBD1 (6 bases). Trimming left V 4 bases short and J 7 bases short, with 27 bases between. CDR3 size: 17 residues. Germline lookup yields CDR1 SGHRS and CDR2 YFSETQ. CDR3 nucleotide sequence: TGCGCCAGCAGCCAGGGCCCGCGAGCAGGGGACGGCGGGGAGCAGTACTTC. Its translation: CASSQGPRAGDGGEQYF. Full variable domain (outside the CDR3, taken from reference TRBV5-1 and TRBJ2-7): KAGVTQTPRYLIKTRGQQVTLSCSPISGHRSVSWYQQTPGQGLQFLFEYFSETQRNKGNFPGRFSGRQFSNSRSEMNVSTLELGDSALYLCASSQGPRAGDGGEQYFGPGTRLTVT.

The CDR3 bases are TGTGCCAGCAGCCGCCTTGGGGACTTGACAGATACGCAGTATTTT. It specifies CASSRLGDLTDTQYF. J is TRBJ2-3 and V is TRBV11-2; maybe TRBD2 (6 bases). The V end lost 5 bases, the J end lost 3 bases, and 15 bases lay between the germline ends. This CDR3 has 15 residues. CDR1 and CDR2 (germline): SGHAT, FQNNGV.

The chain is built from TRBV5-1 and TRBJ2-1; 7 positions agree with TRBD2. V shed 4 bases, J shed 0 bases, and the junction held 4 bases outside the gene matches. CDR1 is SGHRS and CDR2 is YFSETQ in the germline V gene. CDR3 length equals 15 residues. CDR3 sequence reads: CASSPGLPSYNEQFF. DNA for the CDR3: TGCGCCAGCAGCCCGGGACTACCCTCCTACAATGAGCAGTTCTTC.

The chain recombines TRBV13 with TRBJ1-1, with D unclear. Trimming pared 4 bases from V and 0 bases from J, leaving 21 bases between. The germline CDR1 and CDR2 sequences are PRHDT and FYEKMQ (reference sequence). This CDR3 contains 18 residues. The CDR3 is CASSSTTTGPFMNTEAFF. The CDR3 nucleotides read TGTGCCAGCAGCTCCACCACAACTGGACCGTTTATGAACACTGAAGCTTTCTTT.

There are many counts of this clone. The sample carries other DNA sequences with the same CDR3. This chain connects TRBV11-3 to TRBJ2-5, with TRBD1 matching over 9 bases. Looked up from germline, CDR1 is SGHNT and CDR2 is YENEEA. The trim removed 3 bases at V and 2 bases at J, leaving 4 bases unmatched. The CDR3 runs 15 residues. CDR3 residues: CASSLGQGEQETQYF. Here the CDR3 DNA reads TGTGCCAGCAGCTTGGGACAGGGTGAACAAGAGACCCAGTACTTC.

The CDR3 DNA reads TGTGCCAGCAGCTTAGAGGGGCCTAGCGGCGATGAGCAGTTCTTC. This encodes CASSLEGPSGDEQFF. V gene TRBV7-2 combines with J gene TRBJ2-1; TRBD2 agrees at 7 bases. J gave up 8 bases and V 1 base, and 8 bases lay outside the gene matches. Germline CDR1 is SGHTA and CDR2 is FQGNSA. The CDR3 is made up of 15 amino acids.

The chain combines TRBV9 with TRBJ2-1; 13 bases are shared with TRBD2. The germline gives CDR1 SGDLS, CDR2 YYNGEE. This CDR3 contains 15 residues. With 4 bases clipped from V and 7 bases from J, the junction kept 5 bases outside the gene matches. The CDR3, as DNA: TGTGCCAGCAGCCCGGGACTAGCGGGGCCAAATGAGCAGTTCTTC. This sequence encodes CASSPGLAGPNEQFF.